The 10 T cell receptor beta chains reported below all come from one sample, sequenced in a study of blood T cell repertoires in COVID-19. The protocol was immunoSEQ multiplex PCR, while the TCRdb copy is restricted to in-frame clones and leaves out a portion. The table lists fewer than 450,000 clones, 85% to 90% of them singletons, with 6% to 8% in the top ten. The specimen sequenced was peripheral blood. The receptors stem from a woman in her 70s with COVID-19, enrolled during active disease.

In DNA, the CDR3 is TGTGCCAGCAGGGGGCGCAGGGAGGCTGAAGCTTTCTTT. Translation: CASRGRREAEAFF. The chain carries TRBV7-9 and TRBJ1-1; weak D call: TRBD1 (5 bases). The CDR3 has 13 residues. V was trimmed by 6 bases and J by 6 bases, leaving 14 bases between them. Germline V gives CDR1 SEHNR, CDR2 FQNEAQ (reference sequence).

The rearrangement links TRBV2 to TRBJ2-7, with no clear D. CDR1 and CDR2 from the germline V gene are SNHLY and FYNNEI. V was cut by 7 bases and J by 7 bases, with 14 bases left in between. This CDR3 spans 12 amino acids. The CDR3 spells CASTVTPREQYF. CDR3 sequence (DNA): TGTGCCAGCACGGTAACCCCCCGGGAGCAGTACTTC.

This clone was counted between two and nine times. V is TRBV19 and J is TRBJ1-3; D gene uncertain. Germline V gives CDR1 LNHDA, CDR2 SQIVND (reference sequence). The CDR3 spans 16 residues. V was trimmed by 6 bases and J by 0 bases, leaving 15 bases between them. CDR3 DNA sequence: TGTGCCAGTAGGAGGGCACAGTTAAACTCTGGAAACACCATATATTTT. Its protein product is CASRRAQLNSGNTIYF.

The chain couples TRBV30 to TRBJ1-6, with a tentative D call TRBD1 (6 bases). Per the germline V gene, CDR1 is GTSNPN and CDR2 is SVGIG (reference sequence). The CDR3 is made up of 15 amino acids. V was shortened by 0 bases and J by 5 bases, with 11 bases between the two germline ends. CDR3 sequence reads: CAWSVQSGDNSPLHF. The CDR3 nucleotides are TGTGCCTGGAGTGTACAGTCAGGGGATAATTCACCCCTCCACTTT.

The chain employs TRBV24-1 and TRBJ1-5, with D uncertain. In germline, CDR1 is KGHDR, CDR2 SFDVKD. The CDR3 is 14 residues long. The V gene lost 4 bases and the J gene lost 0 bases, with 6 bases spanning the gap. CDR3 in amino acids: CATSDRYSNQPQHF. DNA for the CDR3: TGTGCCACCAGTGACAGGTATAGCAATCAGCCCCAGCATTTT.

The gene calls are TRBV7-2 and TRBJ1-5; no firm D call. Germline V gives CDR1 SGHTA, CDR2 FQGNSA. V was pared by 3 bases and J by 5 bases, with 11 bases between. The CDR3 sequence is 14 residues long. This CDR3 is CASSFLGLDQPQHF. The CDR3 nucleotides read TGTGCCAGCAGCTTTCTGGGCCTGGATCAGCCCCAGCATTTT.

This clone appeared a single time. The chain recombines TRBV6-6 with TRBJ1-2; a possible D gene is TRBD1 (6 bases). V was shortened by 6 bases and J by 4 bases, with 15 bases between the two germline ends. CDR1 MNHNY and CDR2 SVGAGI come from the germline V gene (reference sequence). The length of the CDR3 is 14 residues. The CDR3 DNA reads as TGTGCCAGCAGAGATACAGGGCCCATCTATGGCTACACCTTC. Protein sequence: CASRDTGPIYGYTF.

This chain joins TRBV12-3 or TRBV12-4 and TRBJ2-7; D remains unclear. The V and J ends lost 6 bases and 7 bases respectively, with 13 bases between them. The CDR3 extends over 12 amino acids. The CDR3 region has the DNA TGTGCCAGCAGCCTACCGGCCAGGGAGCAGTACTTC. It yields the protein CASSLPAREQYF.

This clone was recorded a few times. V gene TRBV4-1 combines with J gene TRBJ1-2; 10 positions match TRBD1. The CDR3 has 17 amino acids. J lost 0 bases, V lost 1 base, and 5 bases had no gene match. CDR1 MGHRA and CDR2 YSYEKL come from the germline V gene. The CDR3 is CASSQGDRGNANYGYTF. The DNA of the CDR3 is TGCGCCAGCAGCCAAGGGGACAGGGGCAATGCTAACTATGGCTACACCTTC.

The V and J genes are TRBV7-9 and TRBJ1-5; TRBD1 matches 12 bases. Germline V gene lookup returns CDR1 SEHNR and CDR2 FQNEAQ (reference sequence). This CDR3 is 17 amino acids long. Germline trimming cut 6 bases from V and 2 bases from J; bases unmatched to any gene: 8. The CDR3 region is CASSTGQGAWGNQPQHF. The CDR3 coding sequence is TGTGCCAGCAGTACGGGACAGGGGGCTTGGGGCAATCAGCCCCAGCATTTT.